This TCR beta chain derives from a study of shared clonotypes between healthy human individuals (dated by TCRdb to 2018 to 2020). With respect to the entire study: The cohort included three men and two women between 18 and 49 years of age. Leukapheresis yielded between about 0.85 and 10 billion PBMCs per donor. Different laboratories and diverse techniques were used to prepare libraries and sequence TCR repertoires, to increase sequencing depth and limit assay-specific biases. Blood TCR repertoires of a handful of healthy adults were deeply sequenced to estimate repertoire size and the extent of clonotype sharing between individuals. For each donor, CD4 naive and CD4 memory were each run on three plates, CD8 naive on two plates, and CD8 memory on one plate.

The donors were healthy, HIV-negative adults who had no recently reported acute infections or vaccinations. All donors were Caucasian adults living in Nashville, Tennessee, USA. CD4+ T cells were enriched through magnetic negative selection, after which naive cells were positively selected on CD45RA and the remaining negative fraction served as the memory subset. Blood was obtained by leukapheresis, after which PBMCs were separated by Ficoll-Histopaque density gradient centrifugation and cryopreserved in liquid nitrogen vapor phase. Purity and quantity of every magnetically sorted T cell population were checked by analytical flow cytometry. Genomic DNA was isolated from every sorted fraction and measured by UV absorbance on a Nanodrop 2000c. This clone appeared a few times. No antigen is known for it. Base qualities were left out, and no much larger clone turns up one base away. Using the deep immunoSEQ assay, multiplex PCR amplified TCR CDR3 regions from genomic DNA. For each cell subset, the extracted genomic DNA was distributed evenly across all wells of several immunoSEQ 96-well plates, and each plate served as one replicate. For sorted subsets, each replicate PCR was loaded with roughly 200 ng genomic DNA, equivalent to 30,000 or so T cell genomes. Purified libraries were measured with a Qubit 3.0 fluorometer, size-checked on a Bioanalyzer 2100, and measured again with the KAPA Library Quantification kit. Every immunoSEQ 96-well plate was sequenced on a dedicated single-read 150-cycle Illumina NextSeq 550 flow cell. On the authors' methods: Because the immunoSEQ output included only junctional sequences and no quality scores, the filtering could not be the same as the filtering used for full-length reads. To assign V/J genes and CDR3, sequences were annotated against IMGT germline references using PyIR, a Python wrapper for IgBLAST v1.9. Any read was removed if the V/J assignment was weak (E-value above 1e-6), the CDR3 was missing, or the read contained stop codons, out-of-frame junctions, or ambiguous translated residues. V3J clonotypes were defined as sequences sharing an identical inferred V gene, J gene, and CDR3 amino acid sequence. The percentage overlap between two repertoires was calculated by dividing the number of shared unique clonotypes by the size of the smaller repertoire. Richness of each repertoire was evaluated using RTK rarefaction, the Chao1 estimator, and Recon v2.1 estimates of unobserved clonotypes. OLGA was used to compute generation probabilities for all TCRbeta clonotypes that the gDNA method yielded from a handful of donors. What TCRdb holds here is the immuneACCESS table cut down to in-frame rearrangements. Part of the clones is not present; checked against another copy, under half of the missing clones reflect an unresolved V gene, and the others are unexplained. The V and J calls and the clone size are those of that table, but D and trimming were determined from the DNA. This sample is represented by approximately 2.5 million clones; over 85% of them were singletons. The ten largest clones capture about 0.13% of the sample.

The investigation overall reported the following: About 4.5% of naive CD4, 3.5% of naive CD8, roughly 2.4% of memory CD4, and over 0.35% of memory CD8 clonotypes were shared across a handful of donors. Naive subsets generally had larger estimated clonotype richness than memory subsets did. Pairwise subsampling indicated that sequencing depth was expected to affect the degree of clonotype sharing among donors. Because the study included only a small number of donors, the genetic and exposure-history diversity represented was limited. Rarefaction of sorted-subset datasets indicated incomplete sequencing despite the large sequencing depth. Only blood was sampled, and tissue TCR repertoires likely differ from those in blood. Clonotypes shared by all four sorted-subset donors showed higher generation probabilities than non-shared clonotypes.

This clonotype was obtained from a man between 18 and 29 years old in good health. Sequencing was done on a sample of naive CD4+ T cells sorted from blood. The cell subset or site label on this specimen signifies: CD45RA+ positively selected.

The CDR3 region has the sequence CASSAGTGPYGYTF. The nucleotide sequence is TGTGCCAGCTCAGCCGGGACAGGCCCATATGGCTACACCTTC. The sequence joins TRBV18 to TRBJ1-2; 8 bases in between match TRBD1. V and J are trimmed by 5 bases and 5 bases, and the gene matches miss 7 bases of the junction. Via the germline V gene, CDR1 is KGHSH and CDR2 LQKENI. The CDR3 contains 14 residues, cysteine and phenylalanine counted. The sequence is cut down to CDR3 DNA, 42 bases in frame from base 1.